The sequence of this TCR beta chain was determined in a study of blood T cells in healthy people across ages. The CDR3 contains 14 residues. The V end was cut by 5 bases, the J end by 1 base, with 11 bases between. Primed by a sample-barcoded 5' primer and a J-beta primer mix, a second PCR proceeded for about 6 to 11 cycles. TCRdb passed the 5' RACE reads through MiXCR, listing each CDR3 protein once. The sample lists around 970,000 distinct CDR3 sequences, just over 50% occurring once. The sequence came from a woman aged 60-75 years in good health. The sequenced sample was blood. This rearrangement joins TRBV12-3 or TRBV12-4 to TRBJ2-5; TRBD1 is a possible D gene (5 bases). The CDR3 reads CASSDSFLQETQYF. The CDR3 DNA reads TGTGCCAGCAGTGACAGCTTCCTCCAAGAGACCCAGTACTTC.